Listed below are T cell receptor beta chains from one sample, sequenced in a study of T cell responses to AZD1222 COVID-19 vaccine. Only in-frame clones appear in the TCRdb table, and some are missing; sequencing was by immunoSEQ multiplex PCR. Among more than 150,000 clones, approximately 91% were seen once, and the ten largest hold 1.9%. Sample: peripheral blood, taken 28 days after the second AZD1222 dose. The origin of the receptors is an adult who received the AZD1222 COVID-19 vaccine. Each CDR3 is given with its conserved first and last residue. The order of the fields is D gene, V gene, J gene, clone size, CDR3 protein, CDR3 DNA. A D gene is named only where the DNA matches it firmly. Size values are once, few and many counts, or a class for expanded clones, and some rows have none.

D: TRBD1
V: TRBV18
J: TRBJ1-5
size: NA
CDR3: CASSRDRQPNQPQHF
DNA: TGTGCCAGCTCACGGGACAGGCAACCCAATCAGCCCCAGCATTTT

D: NA
V: TRBV5-6
J: TRBJ1-5
size: NA
CDR3: CASSSLTGVNSNQPQHF
DNA: TGTGCCAGCAGCTCCTTGACAGGAGTCAATAGCAATCAGCCCCAGCATTTT

D: NA
V: TRBV4-1
J: TRBJ2-6
size: once
CDR3: CASSQGRGSGANVLTF
DNA: TGCGCCAGCAGCCAAGGTCGGGGGTCTGGGGCCAACGTCCTGACTTTC

D: NA
V: TRBV27
J: TRBJ1-6
size: NA
CDR3: CASSTGRGASGSPLHF
DNA: TGTGCCAGCAGTACAGGTAGGGGCGCTTCTGGTTCACCCCTCCACTTT

D: NA
V: TRBV27
J: TRBJ1-6
size: NA
CDR3: CASSLFGAGSPLHF
DNA: TGTGCCAGCAGTTTATTTGGCGCCGGATCACCCCTCCACTTT

D: TRBD2
V: TRBV28
J: TRBJ2-1
size: NA
CDR3: CASSPKAGGLFYNEQFF
DNA: TGTGCCAGCAGTCCCAAAGCGGGAGGCCTATTTTACAATGAGCAGTTCTTC

D: TRBD1
V: TRBV6-5
J: TRBJ1-4
size: NA
CDR3: CASRTGQGEKLFF
DNA: TGTGCCAGCAGGACGGGACAGGGCGAAAAACTGTTTTTT

D: NA
V: TRBV4-3
J: TRBJ2-3
size: NA
CDR3: CASSQERRGGLTQYF
DNA: TGCGCCAGCAGCCAAGAACGAAGGGGGGGCCTGACGCAGTATTTT

D: NA
V: TRBV27
J: TRBJ1-2
size: NA
CDR3: CASNKPPTTHGYTF
DNA: TGTGCCAGCAACAAGCCACCTACAACCCATGGCTACACCTTC

D: NA
V: TRBV3-1/TRBV3-2
J: TRBJ1-3
size: few
CDR3: CASSQRQPSGNTIYF
DNA: TGTGCCAGCAGCCAAAGGCAGCCCTCTGGAAACACCATATATTTT

D: TRBD1
V: TRBV7-8
J: TRBJ1-4
size: NA
CDR3: CASSLRNRGSPNEKLFF
DNA: TGTGCCAGCAGCTTAAGGAACAGGGGGTCTCCTAATGAAAAACTGTTTTTT

D: TRBD1
V: TRBV19
J: TRBJ1-5
size: NA
CDR3: CASSMSPNRGAGNQPQHF
DNA: TGTGCCAGTAGTATGTCCCCTAACAGGGGGGCAGGCAATCAGCCCCAGCATTTT

D: TRBD1
V: TRBV2
J: TRBJ1-4
size: once
CDR3: CASIRDRGDEKLFF
DNA: TGTGCCAGCATCAGGGACAGGGGGGATGAAAAACTGTTTTTT

D: TRBD2
V: TRBV7-2
J: TRBJ2-1
size: NA
CDR3: CASEPSGRGGNEQFF
DNA: TGTGCCAGCGAACCCTCAGGGCGGGGAGGGAATGAGCAGTTCTTC

D: NA
V: TRBV2
J: TRBJ2-2
size: once
CDR3: CASIMDRLNTGELFF
DNA: TGTGCCAGCATAATGGACAGATTAAACACCGGGGAGCTGTTTTTT

D: NA
V: TRBV6-6
J: TRBJ2-3
size: NA
CDR3: CASSYVQGGSTDTQYF
DNA: TGTGCCAGCAGTTACGTCCAGGGGGGCTCGACAGATACGCAGTATTTT

D: NA
V: TRBV4-2
J: TRBJ1-1
size: NA
CDR3: CASSQDWRTEAFF
DNA: TGTGCCAGCAGCCAAGATTGGAGAACTGAAGCTTTCTTT

D: NA
V: TRBV6-2/TRBV6-3
J: TRBJ1-5
size: NA
CDR3: CASSYPSGYQPQHF
DNA: TGTGCCAGCAGTTACCCTTCCGGGTATCAGCCCCAGCATTTT

D: NA
V: TRBV28
J: TRBJ2-1
size: NA
CDR3: CASSAYNEQFF
DNA: TGTGCCAGCAGCGCATACAATGAGCAGTTCTTC

D: NA
V: TRBV5-1
J: TRBJ2-7
size: once
CDR3: CASSSMTGRAYEQYF
DNA: TGCGCCAGCAGCTCTATGACAGGCCGAGCCTACGAGCAGTACTTC

D: NA
V: TRBV12-3/TRBV12-4
J: TRBJ1-5
size: NA
CDR3: CASSFRGPQHF
DNA: TGTGCCAGCAGTTTTAGGGGGCCCCAGCATTTT

D: TRBD1
V: TRBV7-9
J: TRBJ1-4
size: NA
CDR3: CASSLWTGGGEKLFF
DNA: TGTGCCAGCAGCTTGTGGACAGGGGGCGGGGAAAAACTGTTTTTT

D: NA
V: TRBV12-5
J: TRBJ2-5
size: NA
CDR3: CASAPDTWLASQETQYF
DNA: TGTGCTAGTGCTCCAGACACGTGGCTAGCGAGCCAAGAGACCCAGTACTTC

D: TRBD1
V: TRBV18
J: TRBJ2-1
size: NA
CDR3: CASSPALTGDNEQFF
DNA: TGTGCCAGCTCCCCAGCTTTGACAGGGGACAATGAGCAGTTCTTC

D: NA
V: TRBV5-6
J: TRBJ2-6
size: NA
CDR3: CASRQNIKQGPGANVLTF
DNA: TGTGCCAGCAGACAAAACATAAAACAGGGTCCCGGGGCCAACGTCCTGACTTTC

D: TRBD2
V: TRBV27
J: TRBJ2-1
size: NA
CDR3: CASSLGLAVYNEQFF
DNA: TGTGCCAGCAGTTTAGGGCTAGCGGTTTATAATGAGCAGTTCTTC

D: NA
V: TRBV5-5
J: TRBJ1-1
size: NA
CDR3: CASSRGQINTEAFF
DNA: TGTGCCAGCAGCCGCGGACAGATTAACACTGAAGCTTTCTTT

D: NA
V: TRBV6-5
J: TRBJ1-6
size: NA
CDR3: CASNIRDINNSPLHF
DNA: TGTGCCAGCAATATACGGGACATAAATAATTCACCCCTCCACTTT

D: TRBD1
V: TRBV4-1
J: TRBJ1-2
size: NA
CDR3: CASSLQGADGYTF
DNA: TGCGCCAGCAGCCTACAGGGGGCTGATGGCTACACCTTC

D: TRBD1
V: TRBV7-9
J: TRBJ1-3
size: NA
CDR3: CASQGSHRGSNTIYF
DNA: TGTGCCAGCCAAGGAAGCCACAGGGGTTCAAACACCATATATTTT

D: NA
V: TRBV1
J: TRBJ2-3
size: NA
CDR3: CTSSQDLQGARDTQYF
DNA: TGCACCAGCAGCCAAGATCTTCAGGGGGCGCGAGATACGCAGTATTTT

D: NA
V: TRBV2
J: TRBJ1-2
size: NA
CDR3: CARRNYGYTF
DNA: TGTGCCAGGCGCAACTATGGCTACACCTTC

D: TRBD2
V: TRBV6-5
J: TRBJ2-3
size: NA
CDR3: CASSLAGGLGDTQYF
DNA: TGTGCCAGCAGTTTAGCGGGGGGGCTAGGAGATACGCAGTATTTT

D: NA
V: TRBV7-9
J: TRBJ1-2
size: NA
CDR3: CASSLMTAGALDNYGYTF
DNA: TGTGCCAGCAGCTTGATGACAGCAGGGGCGCTCGATAACTATGGCTACACCTTC

D: NA
V: TRBV27
J: TRBJ1-1
size: NA
CDR3: CASSLRQLKGDTEAFF
DNA: TGTGCCAGCAGTTTAAGGCAATTAAAGGGGGACACTGAAGCTTTCTTT

D: NA
V: TRBV3-1/TRBV3-2
J: TRBJ2-5
size: NA
CDR3: CASIARDREETQYF
DNA: TGTGCCAGCATCGCCCGGGACCGAGAAGAGACCCAGTACTTC

D: NA
V: TRBV9
J: TRBJ1-2
size: NA
CDR3: CASSVEGLGGYTF
DNA: TGTGCCAGCAGCGTCGAGGGGTTGGGAGGCTACACCTTC

D: TRBD1
V: TRBV5-4
J: TRBJ2-7
size: NA
CDR3: CASSPRDRGGSYEQYF
DNA: TGTGCCAGCAGCCCCCGGGACAGGGGTGGATCCTACGAGCAGTACTTC

D: NA
V: TRBV3-1/TRBV3-2
J: TRBJ1-1
size: NA
CDR3: CASSPLLNTEAFF
DNA: TGTGCCAGCAGCCCCCTGCTGAACACTGAAGCTTTCTTT

D: TRBD2
V: TRBV7-3
J: TRBJ2-1
size: NA
CDR3: CASSQAATSASSYNEQFF
DNA: TGTGCCAGCAGCCAGGCGGCCACTAGCGCAAGCTCCTACAATGAGCAGTTCTTC

D: NA
V: TRBV12-3/TRBV12-4
J: TRBJ2-7
size: NA
CDR3: CASSLGLDRYF
DNA: TGTGCCAGCAGTTTAGGTTTAGATCGGTACTTC

D: NA
V: TRBV4-1
J: TRBJ1-2
size: once
CDR3: CASSQVGTYGYTF
DNA: TGCGCCAGCAGCCAAGTTGGGACCTATGGCTACACCTTC

D: TRBD1
V: TRBV27
J: TRBJ2-1
size: NA
CDR3: CASKLDRYNEQFF
DNA: TGTGCCAGCAAACTGGACAGGTACAATGAGCAGTTCTTC

D: TRBD1
V: TRBV4-3
J: TRBJ2-6
size: few
CDR3: CASSQDLVSARGLPTGANVLTF
DNA: TGCGCCAGCAGCCAAGATCTGGTATCCGCCAGGGGGCTCCCGACTGGGGCCAACGTCCTGACTTTC

D: NA
V: TRBV2
J: TRBJ2-1
size: NA
CDR3: CASTLADQEQFF
DNA: TGTGCCAGCACCTTAGCGGACCAAGAGCAGTTCTTC

D: TRBD1
V: TRBV7-3
J: TRBJ1-2
size: NA
CDR3: CASSSIHRDSGYTF
DNA: TGTGCCAGCAGCTCAATCCACCGGGACAGTGGCTACACCTTC

D: TRBD2
V: TRBV19
J: TRBJ2-2
size: NA
CDR3: CASRGEGPELFF
DNA: TGTGCCAGTAGGGGGGAGGGCCCGGAGCTGTTTTTT

D: TRBD2
V: TRBV28
J: TRBJ2-1
size: NA
CDR3: CASSQPGLVLFF
DNA: TGTGCCAGCAGTCAACCGGGACTAGTGTTGTTCTTC

D: NA
V: TRBV18
J: TRBJ1-1
size: NA
CDR3: CASSPVTQIPGAEAFF
DNA: TGTGCCAGCTCACCAGTAACGCAGATACCGGGGGCTGAAGCTTTCTTT

D: TRBD1
V: TRBV7-3
J: TRBJ2-7
size: once
CDR3: CASSLTGQGLDEQYF
DNA: TGTGCCAGCAGCTTAACCGGACAGGGGCTGGACGAGCAGTACTTC